Listed here is a single TCR beta chain. Trimming stripped 0 bases from V and 4 bases from J, with 10 bases between. This CDR3 has 14 residues. Germline-derived CDR1 and CDR2 are SGHKS and YYEKEE (reference sequence). The data originate from a study of blood T cell repertoires in COVID-19. For the study at large: Sources were T cells, B-cell-depleted T cells, or PBMCs; the material itself was cDNA or gDNA.

As originally analysed: Researchers report that nucleated cell counts were estimated from reference gene primer amplification. Generated by immunoSEQ multiplex PCR, the TCRdb table keeps only in-frame clones and is missing some. D and trimming were read from the DNA, whereas the V and J calls and clone size are those reported in that table. The sample includes 200,000 to 250,000 clones, 80% to 90% of them seen just once. This clonotype was obtained from a woman in her fifties or sixties who had been exposed to COVID-19. The specimen was PBMCs or T cells enriched from blood (not recorded which). The chain carries TRBV5-5 and TRBJ1-2; D remains ambiguous. Written as DNA, the CDR3 is TGTGCCAGCAGCTTGGAGGGAGGACCCTATGGCTACACCTTC. Its translation is CASSLEGGPYGYTF.